The next 4 T cell receptor beta chains were all read from a single sample in a study of Graves' ophthalmopathy and Graves' hyperthyroidism. RNA transcripts provided the template for amplifying TCR beta CDR3 regions. First-round RT-PCR employed HTBI primers, with a second-round multiplex PCR after it. In TCRdb, the multiplex PCR reads were re-called with MiXCR into one record per CDR3 protein. The sample has approximately 460,000 distinct CDR3 sequences, roughly 14% seen once. Sequencing input: blood. The origin of the receptors is a woman in her thirties with Graves' ophthalmopathy.

This clonotype was counted ten times or more. This rearrangement joins TRBV25-1 to TRBJ2-7; 11 nucleotides line up with TRBD2. CDR3 size: 18 residues. The junction had 11 bases not matched to a gene; V was cut back by 4 bases and J by 0 bases. Germline CDR1 is MGHDK and CDR2 is SYGVNS. In DNA form, the CDR3 reads TGTGCCAGCAGTGCCGAATTCCAACTAGCGGGAGTCTCCTACGAGCAGTACTTC. It is translated as CASSAEFQLAGVSYEQYF.

This clonotype came up many times. The chain couples TRBV7-8 to TRBJ2-7, with 9 bases identical to TRBD2. Germline V gene sequence: CDR1 SGHVS, CDR2 FQNEAQ. The CDR3 spans 13 residues. With 5 bases clipped from V and 7 bases from J, the junction kept 6 bases outside the gene matches. The CDR3 DNA follows: TGTGCCAGCAGCCCTGAGCTAGCGGGAGAGCAGTACTTC. This encodes CASSPELAGEQYF.

The chain carries TRBV14 and TRBJ2-5; D not certain. Per germline, CDR1 SGHDN and CDR2 FVKESK. Trimming stripped 4 bases from V and 7 bases from J, with 10 bases between. The CDR3 runs to 12 residues. The CDR3: CASSPSRRTQYF. The CDR3 DNA follows: TGTGCCAGCAGCCCCTCGAGGAGGACCCAGTACTTC.

This clonotype was counted between two and nine times. This CDR3 reads CASSFTGEVPETQYF. The DNA for the CDR3 is TGTGCCAGCAGTTTCACAGGGGAAGTTCCCGAGACCCAGTACTTC. V usage is TRBV28 and J usage is TRBJ2-5; TRBD1 matches 7 bases. This CDR3 comprises 15 residues. V gave up 3 bases and J gave up 5 bases; unmatched junction bases: 9. Per germline, CDR1 MDHEN and CDR2 SYDVKM. Using reference TRBV28 and TRBJ2-5 for the parts outside the CDR3, the full variable domain is DVKVTQSSRYLVKRTGEKVFLECVQDMDHENMFWYRQDPGLGLRLIYFSYDVKMKEKGDIPEGYSVSREKKERFSLILESASTNQTSMYLCASSFTGEVPETQYFGPGTRLLVL.